The TCR beta chain described here comes from a study of neurological immune-mediated disorders (dated by TCRdb to between 2018 and 2020). Broadly, across the study: Peripheral blood TCR-beta repertoires from HTLV-I-associated myelopathy (HAM/TSP) patients, multiple sclerosis patients and healthy controls were compared by UMI-based sequencing. Longitudinal samples, technical triplicates and paired sorted CD4+ and CD8+ T-cell subsets, alongside PBMC samples, were included among the approximately 100 TCR-beta libraries. Of the 65 to 70 subjects in the cohort, roughly 14 were HAM/TSP patients, 34 were multiple sclerosis patients, and some 20 were healthy controls.

Summary of the overall study and its limitations: TCR clonal expansion was greatest in HAM/TSP patients and smallest in MS patients, who ranked below even healthy controls. Across subjects, expanded clones never shared an identical CDR3 amino acid sequence, which suggests that the TCR-beta repertoires in every group were private.

Healthy controls were blood bank volunteers in Maryland, USA. Unsorted PBMC libraries were generated from 2 million PBMCs stored in RNAlater at -80 °C until RNA extraction. Peripheral blood was subjected to Ficoll-Hypaque density gradient centrifugation to isolate PBMCs, which were then cryopreserved in liquid nitrogen. Reading the germline V gene (reference sequence) gives CDR1 SEHNR and CDR2 FQNEAQ. The CDR3 holds 14 amino acids from the cysteine to the phenylalanine. Only CDR3 DNA remains: 42 bases, in frame from the first base. V is reduced by 6 bases and J by 5 bases, leaving a spacing of 17 bases between them. This clonotype was counted at least ten times. Its recognized antigen is unknown. No much larger clonotype is one base removed from it; base qualities were not supplied. cDNA was synthesized by template-switch 5'RACE using a primer with a 10-nucleotide random unique molecular identifier that tagged each TCR transcript. Each sequencing run produced over 180 million TCR-beta sequences covering 15-18 subjects. The RNeasy kit was used for extraction of total RNA. Using the KAPA Real-time Library Amplification kit, TCR-beta VDJ regions were amplified with primers for the TCR constant region and the 5'RACE anchor. A first PCR added sample indexes and Illumina adaptors, after which a second PCR increased the library yield. After Ampure bead purification, the TCR product of roughly 650 bp was size-selected on a 2% E-gel SizeSelection system. Before pooling, library quality was assessed on a Bioanalyzer, concentration was determined with Qubit, and library quantification was performed with the Kapa Library Quantification kit. Libraries were sequenced paired-end 2 x 150 bp on an Illumina HiSeq 2500. To increase sequence diversity, about 25-31% phiX was spiked into each library pool. In the authors' own workflow: The UMI-based MiGEC pipeline processed quality-filtered reads and removed over 85% of raw TCR sequences during error correction. IMGT germline references were used for aligning VDJ genes, and each clonotype was defined as a unique CDR3 amino acid sequence together with its V-J genes. Clonal expansion, Shannon diversity and CDR3 relatedness were evaluated with VDJtools (CalcPairwiseDistances, ClusterSamples), while phylogenetic trees were built in CLCbio workbench. Using coefficient-of-variation modelling across technical triplicates, the study counted a clone as expanded if it had at least 8 unique UMIs. TCRdb cleaned the public reads at Q25 with fastp, built clones with MiXCR and kept in-frame beta chains. A single entry per CDR3 protein holds the most common genes and DNA from its merged rows. What appears here as the V and J calls and clone size reflects TCRdb's work, not the paper's. This sample comprises 14,000 or so distinct CDR3 sequences, 8.5% to 12% of them detected only once. About 22% of the sample belongs to the ten largest clones.

The receptor was derived from a woman in her 40s in good health. The receptor chain draws on TRBV7-9 and TRBJ2-7, with TRBD2 tentatively as D gene (5 bases match). The sequencing input was PBMCs. The CDR3 corresponds to CASSTTGGFHEQYF. The DNA sequence is TGTGCCAGCAGTACCACCGGCGGGTTTCACGAGCAGTACTTC. This CDR3, with the reference TRBV7-9 and TRBJ2-7 proteins standing in past its ends, gives the full variable domain DTGVSQNPRHKITKRGQNVTFRCDPISEHNRLYWYRQTLGQGPEFLTYFQNEAQLEKSRLLSDRFSAERPKGSFSTLEIQRTEQGDSAMYLCASSTTGGFHEQYFGPGTRLTVT.